The text below deals with one TCR beta chain. Its antigen is unknown. No base quality values were provided; no much bigger clone lies one nucleotide off. To demonstrate the VDJtools post-analysis software, TCR beta repertoires were profiled from the peripheral blood of more than ten young patients with multiple sclerosis. The multiple sclerosis patients were children and adolescents between about 6 and 15 years of age. Trimming accounts for 4 bases at V and 2 bases at J, while the number of junction bases matched to no gene is 3. Counted from cysteine to phenylalanine, this CDR3 has 15 amino acids. Just the 45-base CDR3 DNA is kept, in frame starting at base 1. Based on the germline V gene, the CDR1 and CDR2 sequences are SNHLY and FYNNEI. The sample originates from a study of post-analysis software for immune sequencing data (dated by TCRdb to between 2015 and 2016). For context, the study as a whole: The recorded disease courses included relapsing-remitting, secondary progressive and progressive-relapsing multiple sclerosis, and some patients had no subtype annotation. The patient repertoires were compared against 11 previously published healthy control repertoires obtained from donors aged 6 to 25 years. A subset of samples was prepared in parallel using single-end sample barcoding, then pooled and co-amplified after Illumina adapter ligation. General findings and caveats noted by the study authors: Direct clustering with F measure showed strong co-clustering of samples prepared in the same batch, prompting a batch-effect correction. Significantly higher frequencies in patients than in controls were found for several TRBV segments, including TRBV5-6, TRBV5-1 and TRBV20-1. Normalized Chao1 diversity was significantly lower in multiple sclerosis patients than controls, suggesting substantial peripheral T-cell clonal expansion. The multiple sclerosis patient group was slightly younger than the control group.

Library method: PCR. Data came from an Illumina HiSeq 2500. Unique molecular identifiers were incorporated into TCR beta cDNA libraries to reduce PCR and sequencing biases. About 500,000 cDNA molecules were obtained for every 1 to 10 million input T cells, so each molecule roughly corresponded to one T cell. Patient libraries were prepared and sequenced with the same protocol used for the earlier healthy control dataset. Samples belonging to the same batch were prepared together, multiplexed and sequenced on a shared HiSeq lane. The published analysis was carried out like this. Raw barcoded reads were processed with MIGEC, and single-read molecular identifier groups were discarded before consensus assembly and CDR3 extraction. VDJtools was used for post-analysis of the clonotype tables, and diversity was normalized by down-sampling every dataset to the size of the smallest sample. In repertoire overlap clustering, CDR3 amino acid sequences, but not nucleotide sequences, were matched to correct batch-related cross-sample contamination. TCRdb handled the public reads itself, with Q25 trimming in fastp and clone calling in MiXCR, and kept productive beta chains. Every entry covers one CDR3 protein and lists the most common genes and DNA from its rows. TCRdb, not the authors, supplied the V and J calls. Recorded for this sample are about 760,000 distinct CDR3 sequences; around 27% of them occurred a single time. Approximately 0.55% of the sample is held by the ten biggest clonotypes.

The TCR sequence derives from a girl aged 5-17 years with multiple sclerosis. The specimen was blood. The sequence links TRBV2 to TRBJ1-4, with 8 junctional bases fitting TRBD1. The DNA is TGTGCCAGCAGTGTTCGGACAGGGACTAATGAAAAACTGTTTTTT. This is translated as CASSVRTGTNEKLFF.